The 8 T cell receptor beta chains reported below all come from one sample, sequenced in a study of shared clonotypes between healthy human individuals. Only in-frame clones appear in the TCRdb table, and some are missing; sequencing was by immunoSEQ multiplex PCR. Here the sample spans about 1 million clones, 78% being singletons. The sequencing input was memory CD4+ T cells from PBMCs. Subset here: CD45RA-negative fraction. The receptors stem from a man younger than 35 in good health. Some clones in this sample may be carry-over from other donors' samples.

This chain joins TRBV2 and TRBJ2-2; D gene uncertain. The CDR3 consists of 12 residues. Trimming pared 6 bases from V and 10 bases from J, leaving 12 bases between. Per the germline V gene, CDR1 is SNHLY and CDR2 is FYNNEI. CDR3 sequence (DNA): TGTGCCAGCAGCGCCTATGTCGTGGAGCTGTTTTTT. Its translation: CASSAYVVELFF.

The J gene is TRBJ2-2, the V gene TRBV7-9; TRBD1 agrees at 7 bases. V gave up 6 bases and J gave up 5 bases; unmatched junction bases: 9. Germline-derived CDR1 and CDR2 are SEHNR and FQNEAQ (reference sequence). The CDR3 covers 15 residues. The CDR3: CASRPRGSQTGELFF. CDR3 in DNA: TGTGCCAGCAGGCCCAGGGGGAGCCAGACCGGGGAGCTGTTTTTT.

The chain employs TRBV4-1 and TRBJ2-1; D is perhaps TRBD2 (6 bases). The germline CDR1 and CDR2 sequences are MGHRA and YSYEKL. This CDR3 comprises 16 residues. Trimming left V 5 bases short and J 0 bases short, with 14 bases between. CDR3 loop: CASSARDSSSYNEQFF. Here the CDR3 DNA reads TGCGCCAGCAGCGCCCGGGACTCGAGCTCCTACAATGAGCAGTTCTTC.

This chain joins TRBV28 and TRBJ2-5, with 9 bases aligning to TRBD1. The last part of the DNA fits TRBJ2-7 better; the J call may be wrong. The CDR3 runs 16 residues. Per germline, CDR1 MDHEN and CDR2 SYDVKM. CDR3 region: CASSEPLGTGPYEQYF. The DNA of the CDR3 is TGTGCCAGCAGTGAGCCTCTCGGGACAGGGCCCTACGAGCAGTACTTC.

This clone appeared a few times. The chain combines TRBV23-1 with TRBJ2-7, with 7 nucleotides matching TRBD1. TRBV23-1 is an ORF, and what it does is uncertain. This CDR3 comprises 13 residues. The V segment lost 4 bases and the J segment 3 bases; nucleotides outside the gene matches: 3. CDR3 sequence: CASSLDRVYEQYF. CDR3 DNA: TGCGCCAGCAGTCTCGACAGGGTCTACGAGCAGTACTTC.

The CDR3 reads CASSYGPGNTEAFF. The CDR3 nucleotides are TGTGCCAGCAGCTACGGTCCGGGGAACACTGAAGCTTTCTTT. The V call is TRBV7-8, the J call TRBJ1-1; no clear D. The germline V and J ends were trimmed by 4 bases and 1 base, with 10 bases remaining between them. CDR1 and CDR2 (germline): SGHVS, FQNEAQ. The CDR3 contains 14 residues.

V gene TRBV30 combines with J gene TRBJ1-5, with 9 nucleotides matching TRBD1. The CDR3 has 15 amino acids. Looked up from germline, CDR1 is GTSNPN and CDR2 is SVGIG (reference sequence). The V and J ends lost 2 bases and 7 bases, in that order; junction bases with no gene match: 9. The CDR3 loop is CAWSRPGQGGQPQHF. CDR3 nucleotide sequence: TGTGCCTGGAGTAGGCCGGGACAGGGCGGCCAGCCCCAGCATTTT. The whole variable domain, filled in from reference TRBV30 and TRBJ1-5, reads SQTIHQWPATLVQPVGSPLSLECTVEGTSNPNLYWYRQAAGRGLQLLFYSVGIGQISSEVPQNLSASRPQDRQFILSSKKLLLSDSGFYLCAWSRPGQGGQPQHFGDGTRLSIL.

This clone turned up a few times. As DNA, the CDR3 is TGTGCCAGCAGCTTAGCGGGAGTAACGCACGAGCAGTACTTC. Amino acid sequence: CASSLAGVTHEQYF. The gene calls are TRBV11-3 and TRBJ2-7, with D possibly being TRBD2 (6 bases). V dropped 1 base and J dropped 5 bases, with 12 bases sitting between them. Germline loops: CDR1 SGHNT, CDR2 YENEEA. The CDR3 is made up of 14 amino acids.